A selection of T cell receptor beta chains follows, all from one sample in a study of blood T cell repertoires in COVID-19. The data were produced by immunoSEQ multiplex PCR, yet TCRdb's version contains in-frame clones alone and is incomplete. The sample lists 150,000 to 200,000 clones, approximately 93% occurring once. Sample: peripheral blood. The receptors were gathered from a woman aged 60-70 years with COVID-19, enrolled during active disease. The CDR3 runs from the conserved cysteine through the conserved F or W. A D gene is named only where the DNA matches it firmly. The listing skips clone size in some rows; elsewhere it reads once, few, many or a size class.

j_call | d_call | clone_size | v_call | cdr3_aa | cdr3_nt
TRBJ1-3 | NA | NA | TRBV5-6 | CASSLGRSSGNTIYF | TGTGCCAGCAGCTTGGGACGGAGCTCTGGAAACACCATATATTTT
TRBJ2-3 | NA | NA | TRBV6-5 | CASSSLRTVTDTQYF | TGTGCCAGCAGTTCGTTGAGGACTGTCACAGATACGCAGTATTTT
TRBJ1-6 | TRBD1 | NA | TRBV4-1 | CASSQGTGTNSPLHF | TGCGCCAGCAGCCAAGGGACAGGGACCAATTCACCCCTCCACTTT
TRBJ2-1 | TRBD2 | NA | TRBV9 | CASSQLAGVPNEQFF | TGTGCCAGCAGCCAACTAGCGGGGGTCCCCAATGAGCAGTTCTTC
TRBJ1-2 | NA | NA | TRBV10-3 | CAISESSAGAQGYTF | TGTGCCATCAGTGAGTCTAGCGCGGGGGCTCAGGGCTACACCTTC
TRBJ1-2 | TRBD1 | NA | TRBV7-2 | CASSLMGQGGYTF | TGTGCCAGCAGCTTAATGGGACAGGGTGGCTACACCTTC
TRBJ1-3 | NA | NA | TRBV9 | CASSVAWPGNTIYF | TGTGCCAGCAGCGTAGCTTGGCCTGGAAACACCATATATTTT
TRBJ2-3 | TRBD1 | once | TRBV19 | CASSILTGSTDTQYF | TGTGCCAGTAGTATCCTGACAGGGAGCACAGATACGCAGTATTTT
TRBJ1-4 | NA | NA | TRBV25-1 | CASSESFITEPNEKLFF | TGTGCCAGCAGTGAATCCTTTATTACTGAGCCTAATGAAAAACTGTTTTTT
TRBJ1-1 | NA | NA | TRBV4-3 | CASSQLGRVNTEAFF | TGCGCCAGCAGCCAACTGGGGAGAGTGAACACTGAAGCTTTCTTT
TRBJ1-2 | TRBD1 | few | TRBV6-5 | CASSYSRTGGGYTF | TGTGCCAGCAGTTACTCCCGGACAGGGGGCGGCTACACCTTC
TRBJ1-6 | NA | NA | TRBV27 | CASSLYGRENSPLHF | TGTGCCAGCAGTTTATATGGACGGGAAAATTCACCCCTCCACTTT